This entry lists 10 T cell receptor beta chains sequenced from one sample in a study of blood T cell repertoires in COVID-19. The assay was immunoSEQ multiplex PCR, and TCRdb's table has in-frame clones only and misses some. The sample has about 62,000 clones, around 80% seen once. Sequencing used peripheral blood. The source of these receptors is a woman aged 80 or older with active or convalescent COVID-19.

The rearrangement joins TRBV4-1 to TRBJ1-5, with D uncertain. V was cut by 5 bases and J by 6 bases, with 11 bases left in between. There are 13 residues in the CDR3. Per the germline V gene, CDR1 is MGHRA and CDR2 is YSYEKL. The CDR3, as DNA: TGCGCCAGCAGCGGCCAGGTTAGTCAGCCCCAGCATTTT. Residues: CASSGQVSQPQHF.

The chain carries TRBV2 and TRBJ2-3; D not certain. V was clipped by 4 bases and J by 0 bases, with 11 bases between them. Germline values: CDR1 SNHLY, CDR2 FYNNEI. The CDR3 sequence is 15 residues long. The CDR3 reads CASSATTTSTDTQYF. As DNA, the CDR3 is TGTGCCAGCAGTGCAACTACTACTAGCACAGATACGCAGTATTTT.

The chain has TRBV6-1 and TRBJ1-1, with 11 nucleotides matching TRBD1. Trimming cost V 1 base and J 2 bases; bases outside gene matches: 0. The CDR3 loop spans 15 amino acids. In germline, CDR1 is MNHNS, CDR2 SASEGT. This chain's CDR3 is CASSEGTGGNTEAFF. The CDR3 region has the DNA TGTGCCAGCAGTGAAGGGACAGGGGGCAACACTGAAGCTTTCTTT.

This chain connects TRBV2 to TRBJ2-1; 7 bases fit TRBD2. The CDR3 runs to 14 residues. V trimming: 6 bases; J trimming: 5 bases; junction bases outside the gene matches: 7. CDR1 and CDR2 from the germline V gene are SNHLY and FYNNEI. The CDR3 here is CASRGGGNHNEQFF. CDR3 bases: TGTGCCAGCAGGGGCGGGGGAAACCACAATGAGCAGTTCTTC.

The rearrangement uses TRBV5-1 and TRBJ1-2; no firm D call. Germline V gives CDR1 SGHRS, CDR2 YFSETQ. Trimming took off 4 bases at V and 0 bases at J, with 10 bases between the two ends. The CDR3 length is 14 residues. The CDR3 is CASSQDSPNYGYTF. The CDR3 DNA reads as TGCGCCAGCAGCCAGGACTCCCCTAACTATGGCTACACCTTC.

V usage is TRBV5-5 and J usage is TRBJ1-3; maybe TRBD1 (6 bases). Trimming stripped 2 bases from V and 3 bases from J, with 18 bases between. The CDR3 spans 17 residues. The germline V gene encodes CDR1 SGHKS and CDR2 YYEKEE (reference sequence). CDR3 in amino acids: CASSLGQLPQGGNTIYF. The DNA for the CDR3 is TGTGCCAGCAGCTTAGGTCAGCTGCCACAGGGTGGAAACACCATATATTTT.

In nucleotides, the CDR3 is TGTGCCAGCAAGCGGGGCAGAACCTCCTATGGCTACACCTTC. Amino acids: CASKRGRTSYGYTF. This rearrangement joins TRBV19 to TRBJ1-2; D possibly corresponds to TRBD1 (5 bases). CDR1 is LNHDA and CDR2 is SQIVND in the germline V gene (reference sequence). The CDR3 loop spans 14 amino acids. V shed 9 bases and J shed 4 bases, with 18 bases lying between them.

J is TRBJ1-6 and V is TRBV10-1; perhaps TRBD1 as D (6 bases). CDR1 and CDR2 (germline): WNHNN, SYGVQD (reference sequence). V was shortened by 0 bases and J by 7 bases, with 10 bases between the two germline ends. The CDR3 runs to 15 residues. CDR3 DNA: TGCGCCAGCAGTGAGTCTGCAGGGGCCAATTCACCCCTCCACTTT. Its translation: CASSESAGANSPLHF.

J is TRBJ1-2 and V is TRBV9, with D perhaps TRBD1 (5 bases). Germline V CDR1 and CDR2: SGDLS, YYNGEE. The CDR3 has 15 residues. V gave up 0 bases and J gave up 5 bases, with 14 bases separating them. CDR3 nucleotides: TGTGCCAGCAGCGTAGATGGTGTGGGGCCTTATGGCTACACCTTC. Its translation is CASSVDGVGPYGYTF.

As DNA, the CDR3 is TGTGCCAGCAGCCCCCGGGATGGCTACGAGCAGTACTTC. Residues: CASSPRDGYEQYF. J is TRBJ2-7 and V is TRBV13; a weak D match, TRBD2 (5 bases). Germline CDR1 and CDR2: PRHDT and FYEKMQ (reference sequence). The ends were cut back, 5 bases at V and 3 bases at J, with 11 bases in the middle. This CDR3 is built from 13 residues.